At least ten counts were recorded for the clone carrying this T cell receptor beta chain. Its antigen is not identified. The TCR cDNA carried a universal primer site and UMIs from 5'RACE template switching. TCRdb reanalysed the 5' RACE reads using MiXCR and keeps one entry per CDR3 protein. The sample carries some 220,000 distinct CDR3 sequences, more than 3% recorded once. CDR3 length equals 14 residues. V dropped 4 bases and J dropped 6 bases, with 13 bases sitting between them. CDR1 is LGHDT and CDR2 is YNNKEL in the germline V gene (reference sequence). This entry is derived from a study of T cells after yellow fever vaccination. Looking at the study overall: The SMART-Seq v4 Ultra Low Input method served to prepare the low-cell-number fractions.

Whole-study results and caveats: Peaking on day 5 versus 15, the secondary response was faster but weaker. Booster samples showed a return of most primary-vaccination clones (around 96% CD4, about 88% CD8).

The clonotype originates from a man aged 18 to 30 who received the YFV17D yellow fever vaccine. This specimen was CD4+ T cells sorted from PBMCs, taken 10 days after the yellow fever booster vaccination. The V and J genes are TRBV3-1 and TRBJ2-4, with D maybe TRBD1 (6 bases). CDR3 protein: CASSPTGTGNIQYF. The CDR3 DNA reads TGTGCCAGCAGCCCCACAGGGACGGGAAACATTCAGTACTTC.